Below are 5 T cell receptor beta chains sequenced from a single sample in a study of cytomegalovirus exposure and HLA in healthy donors. With 60 Vbeta and 13 Jbeta primers, the PCR was carried out. The method was immunoSEQ multiplex PCR; TCRdb's version includes in-frame clones alone and lacks a portion of them. This sample has about 190,000 clones, with roughly four fifths found just once. The sequencing input was PBMCs. These receptors came from a woman in her twenties or thirties in good health and CMV-seropositive.

This clone was detected only once. V is TRBV15 and J is TRBJ1-1; D is unclear. V was pared by 0 bases and J by 7 bases, with 24 bases between. The CDR3 spans 18 residues. Germline V gives CDR1 LNHNV, CDR2 YYDKDF (reference sequence). The CDR3 sequence is CATSRDRLGPRLSFEAFF. In nucleotides, the CDR3 is TGTGCCACCAGCAGAGATCGACTAGGGCCCCGATTATCGTTTGAAGCTTTCTTT.

The chain carries TRBV5-1 and TRBJ1-1, with D possibly matching TRBD1 (5 bases). This CDR3 is built from 15 residues. Trimming pared 4 bases from V and 4 bases from J, leaving 17 bases between. Germline assignment: CDR1 SGHRS and CDR2 YFSETQ. CDR3 nucleotide sequence: TGCGCCAGCAGCGTCCAAACCCAGGGTACCACTGAAGCTTTCTTT. Its protein product is CASSVQTQGTTEAFF. Supplemented by reference TRBV5-1 and TRBJ1-1, the full variable domain reads KAGVTQTPRYLIKTRGQQVTLSCSPISGHRSVSWYQQTPGQGLQFLFEYFSETQRNKGNFPGRFSGRQFSNSRSEMNVSTLELGDSALYLCASSVQTQGTTEAFFGQGTRLTVV.

The count of this clone is one. This chain joins TRBV29-1 and TRBJ1-1; a weak D match, TRBD1 (6 bases). Trimming stripped 5 bases from V and 6 bases from J, with 22 bases between. From germline, CDR1 is SQVTM and CDR2 ANQGSEA. This CDR3 is built from 15 residues. The CDR3: CSVTGTGGRTAEAFF. For the CDR3, the DNA is TGCAGCGTTACCGGGACGGGGGGCAGGACCGCTGAAGCTTTCTTT.

The CDR3 nucleotides read TGTGCCAGCAGCTTAGGACTAGCGGGAGGCCCCTCCTACGAGCAGTACTTC. Its protein is CASSLGLAGGPSYEQYF. The rearrangement links TRBV7-9 to TRBJ2-7; 13 bases fit TRBD2. The V segment lost 1 base and the J segment 0 bases; nucleotides outside the gene matches: 3. Per the germline V gene, CDR1 is SEHNR and CDR2 is FQNEAQ (reference sequence). CDR3 length: 17 residues. Filled out from reference TRBV7-9 and TRBJ2-7, the complete variable domain reads DTGVSQNPRHKITKRGQNVTFRCDPISEHNRLYWYRQTLGQGPEFLTYFQNEAQLEKSRLLSDRFSAERPKGSFSTLEIQRTEQGDSAMYLCASSLGLAGGPSYEQYFGPGTRLTVT.

The V and J genes are TRBV28 and TRBJ2-7; D remains ambiguous. Trimming shortened V by 3 bases and J by 0 bases, and 9 bases separated the two germline ends. There are 14 residues in the CDR3. The germline gives CDR1 MDHEN, CDR2 SYDVKM. Written as DNA, the CDR3 is TGTGCCAGCAGTTTGAGACGGAGCTCCTACGAGCAGTACTTC. Protein: CASSLRRSSYEQYF.